The source of this T cell receptor (beta chain) is a study of blood T cell repertoires in COVID-19. Profiling relied on immunoSEQ multiplex PCR, and the TCRdb table lists in-frame clones only, not all of them. The sample lists 150,000 to 200,000 clones; 86% were seen once. Germline lookup yields CDR1 SGHDT and CDR2 YYEEEE. V was trimmed by 0 bases and J by 8 bases, leaving 15 bases between them. This CDR3 has 15 amino acids. The TCR originated in a man younger than 35 with acute or convalescent COVID-19. The specimen was peripheral blood. The chain has TRBV5-6 and TRBJ2-1, with D perhaps matching TRBD2 (6 bases). The CDR3 is CASSLAGLLEDEQFF. The CDR3, as DNA: TGTGCCAGCAGCTTGGCCGGACTACTCGAGGATGAGCAGTTCTTC.